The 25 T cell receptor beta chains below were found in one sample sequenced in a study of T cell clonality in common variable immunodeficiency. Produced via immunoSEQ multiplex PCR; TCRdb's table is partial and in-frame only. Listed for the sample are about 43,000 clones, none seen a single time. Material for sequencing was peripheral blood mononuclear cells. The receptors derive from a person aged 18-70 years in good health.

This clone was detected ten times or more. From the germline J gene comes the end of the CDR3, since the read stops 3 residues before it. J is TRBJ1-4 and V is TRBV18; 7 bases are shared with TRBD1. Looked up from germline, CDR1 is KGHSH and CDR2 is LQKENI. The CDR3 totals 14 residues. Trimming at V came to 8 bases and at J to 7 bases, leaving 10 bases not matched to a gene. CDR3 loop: CASRGTAGGEKLFF. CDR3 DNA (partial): TGTGCCAGCCGGGGGACAGCTGGGGGTGAAAAA. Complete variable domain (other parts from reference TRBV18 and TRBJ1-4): NAGVMQNPRHLVRRRGQEARLRCSPMKGHSHVYWYRQLPEEGLKFMVYLQKENIIDESGMPKERFSAEFPKEGPSILRIQQVVRGDSAAYFCASRGTAGGEKLFFGSGTQLSVL.

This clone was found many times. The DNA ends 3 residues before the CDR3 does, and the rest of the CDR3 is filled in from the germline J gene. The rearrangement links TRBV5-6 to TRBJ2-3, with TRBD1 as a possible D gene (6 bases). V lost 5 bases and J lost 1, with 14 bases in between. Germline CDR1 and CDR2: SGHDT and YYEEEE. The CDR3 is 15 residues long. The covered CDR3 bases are TGTGCCAGCAGTTCACCAGGGGTGGGCACAGATACG. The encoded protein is CASSSPGVGTDT. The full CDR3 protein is CASSSPGVGTDTQYF.

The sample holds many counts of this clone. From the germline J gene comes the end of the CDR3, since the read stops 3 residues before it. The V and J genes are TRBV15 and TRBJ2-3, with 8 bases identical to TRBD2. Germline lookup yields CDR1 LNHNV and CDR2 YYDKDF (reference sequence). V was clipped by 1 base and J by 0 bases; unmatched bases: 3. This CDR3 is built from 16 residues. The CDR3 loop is CATSRGSGVSTDTQYF. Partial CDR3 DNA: TGTGCCACCAGCAGAGGTAGCGGGGTGAGCACAGATACG.

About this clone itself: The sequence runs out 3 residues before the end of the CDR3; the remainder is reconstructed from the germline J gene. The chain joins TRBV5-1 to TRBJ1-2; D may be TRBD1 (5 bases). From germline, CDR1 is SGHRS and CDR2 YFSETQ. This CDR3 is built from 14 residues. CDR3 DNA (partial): TGCGCCAGCAGCTGGGGGACTTCTGGAGATACC. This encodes CASSWGTSGDT. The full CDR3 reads CASSWGTSGDTYTF.

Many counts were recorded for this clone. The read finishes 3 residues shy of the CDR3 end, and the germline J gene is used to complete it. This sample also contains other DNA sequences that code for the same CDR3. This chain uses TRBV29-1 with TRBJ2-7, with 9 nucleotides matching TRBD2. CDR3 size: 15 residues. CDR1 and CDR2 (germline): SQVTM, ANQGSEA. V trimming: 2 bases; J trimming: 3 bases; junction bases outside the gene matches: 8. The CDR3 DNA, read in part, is TGCAGCGTTGAATTAGCGGGAGACGACTTCTACGAG. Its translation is CSVELAGDDFYE. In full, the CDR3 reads CSVELAGDDFYEQYF.

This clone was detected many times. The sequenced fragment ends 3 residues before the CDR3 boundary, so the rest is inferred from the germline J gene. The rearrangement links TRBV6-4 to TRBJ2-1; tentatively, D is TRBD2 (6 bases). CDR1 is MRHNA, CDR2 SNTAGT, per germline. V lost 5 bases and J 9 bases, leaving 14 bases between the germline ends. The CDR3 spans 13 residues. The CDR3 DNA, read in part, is TGTGCCAGCAGTCTCGAGCAGGGAGGTGAG. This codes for CASSLEQGGE. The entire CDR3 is CASSLEQGGEQFF.

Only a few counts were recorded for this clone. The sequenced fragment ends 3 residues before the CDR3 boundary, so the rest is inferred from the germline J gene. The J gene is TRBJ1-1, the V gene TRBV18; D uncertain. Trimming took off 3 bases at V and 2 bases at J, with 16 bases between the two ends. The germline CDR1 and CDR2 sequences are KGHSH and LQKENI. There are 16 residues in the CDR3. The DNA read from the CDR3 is TGTGCCAGCTCACCTCGCGGCGGGCCGGGAAACACTGAA. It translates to CASSPRGGPGNTE. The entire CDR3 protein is CASSPRGGPGNTEAFF.

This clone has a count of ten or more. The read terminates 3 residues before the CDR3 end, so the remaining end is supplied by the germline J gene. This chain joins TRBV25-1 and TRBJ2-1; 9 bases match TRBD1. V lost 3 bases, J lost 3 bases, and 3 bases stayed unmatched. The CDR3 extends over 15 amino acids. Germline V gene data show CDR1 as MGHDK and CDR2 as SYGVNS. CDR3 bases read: TGTGCCAGCAGTGAGAGGGACAGGGACTACAATGAG. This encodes CASSERDRDYNE. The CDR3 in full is CASSERDRDYNEQFF. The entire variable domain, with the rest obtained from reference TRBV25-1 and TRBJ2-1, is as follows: EADIYQTPRYLVIGTGKKITLECSQTMGHDKMYWYQQDPGMELHLIHYSYGVNSTEKGDLSSESTVSRIRTEHFPLTLESARPSHTSQYLCASSERDRDYNEQFFGPGTRLTVL.

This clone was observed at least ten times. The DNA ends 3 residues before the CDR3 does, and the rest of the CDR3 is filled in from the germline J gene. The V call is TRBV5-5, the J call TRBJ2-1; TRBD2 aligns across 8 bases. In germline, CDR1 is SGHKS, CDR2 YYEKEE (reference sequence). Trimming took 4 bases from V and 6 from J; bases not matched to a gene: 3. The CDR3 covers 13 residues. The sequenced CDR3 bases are TGTGCCAGCAGCGGAACTAGCGGCAATGAG. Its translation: CASSGTSGNE. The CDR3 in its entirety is CASSGTSGNEQFF. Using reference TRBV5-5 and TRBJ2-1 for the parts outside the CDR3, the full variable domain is DAGVTQSPTHLIKTRGQQVTLRCSPISGHKSVSWYQQVLGQGPQFIFQYYEKEERGRGNFPDRFSARQFPNYSSELNVNALLLGDSALYLCASSGTSGNEQFFGPGTRLTVL.

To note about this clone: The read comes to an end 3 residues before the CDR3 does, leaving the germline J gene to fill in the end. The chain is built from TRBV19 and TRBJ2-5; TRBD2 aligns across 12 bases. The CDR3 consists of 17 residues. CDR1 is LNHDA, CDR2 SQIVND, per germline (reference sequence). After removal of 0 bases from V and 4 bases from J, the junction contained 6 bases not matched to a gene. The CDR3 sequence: CASSIDLPGLAGETQYF. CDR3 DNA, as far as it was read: TGTGCCAGTAGTATAGATCTTCCGGGACTAGCGGGAGAGACC.

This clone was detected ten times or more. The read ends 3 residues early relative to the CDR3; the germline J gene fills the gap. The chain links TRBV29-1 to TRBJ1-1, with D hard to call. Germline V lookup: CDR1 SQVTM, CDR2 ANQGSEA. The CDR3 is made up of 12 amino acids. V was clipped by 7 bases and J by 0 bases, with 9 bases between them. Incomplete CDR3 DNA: TGCAGCGCTATAACAGTGAACACTGAA. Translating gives CSAITVNTE. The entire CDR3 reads CSAITVNTEAFF.

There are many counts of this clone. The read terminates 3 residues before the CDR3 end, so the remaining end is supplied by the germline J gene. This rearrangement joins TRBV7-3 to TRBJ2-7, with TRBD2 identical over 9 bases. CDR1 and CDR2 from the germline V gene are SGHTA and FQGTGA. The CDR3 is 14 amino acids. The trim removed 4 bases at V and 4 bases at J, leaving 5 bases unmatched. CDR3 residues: CASSSTSGPYEQYF. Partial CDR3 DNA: TGTGCCAGCAGCTCGACTAGCGGCCCGTACGAG. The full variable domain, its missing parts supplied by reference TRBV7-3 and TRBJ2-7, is GAGVSQTPSNKVTEKGKYVELRCDPISGHTALYWYRQSLGQGPEFLIYFQGTGAADDSGLPNDRFFAVRPEGSVSTLKIQRTERGDSAVYLCASSSTSGPYEQYFGPGTRLTVT.

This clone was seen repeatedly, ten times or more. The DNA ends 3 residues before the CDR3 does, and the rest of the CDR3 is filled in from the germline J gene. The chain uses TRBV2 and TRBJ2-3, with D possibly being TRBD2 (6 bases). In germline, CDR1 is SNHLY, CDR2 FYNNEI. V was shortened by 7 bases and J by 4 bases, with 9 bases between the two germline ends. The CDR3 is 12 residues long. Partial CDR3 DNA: TGTGCCAGCAATTTAGCGGCAGATACG. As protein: CASNLAADT. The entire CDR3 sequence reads CASNLAADTQYF.

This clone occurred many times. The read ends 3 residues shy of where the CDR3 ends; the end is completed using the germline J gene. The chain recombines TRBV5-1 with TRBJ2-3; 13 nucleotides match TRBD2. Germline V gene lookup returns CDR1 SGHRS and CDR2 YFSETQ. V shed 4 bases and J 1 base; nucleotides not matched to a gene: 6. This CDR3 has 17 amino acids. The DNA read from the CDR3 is TGCGCCAGCAGCCCCGGACTAGCGGGGGCCCGCACAGATACG. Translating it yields CASSPGLAGARTDT. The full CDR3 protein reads CASSPGLAGARTDTQYF.

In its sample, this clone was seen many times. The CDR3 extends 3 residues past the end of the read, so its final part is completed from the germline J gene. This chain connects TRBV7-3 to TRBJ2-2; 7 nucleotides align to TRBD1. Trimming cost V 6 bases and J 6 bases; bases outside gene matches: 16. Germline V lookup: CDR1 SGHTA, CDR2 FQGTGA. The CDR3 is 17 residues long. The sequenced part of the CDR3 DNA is TGTGCCAGCAGTCCGGGACAGAATTTCCCAGGACCCGGGGAG. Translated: CASSPGQNFPGPGE. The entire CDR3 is CASSPGQNFPGPGELFF.

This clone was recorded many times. The CDR3 loop is CASSRQPSGVGIYEQYF. CDR3 bases read: TGTGCCAGCAGCCGACAACCTTCAGGGGTCGGGATCTACGAG. The V call is TRBV12-3 or TRBV12-4, the J call TRBJ2-7; D possibly corresponds to TRBD1 (6 bases). The observed sequence ends 3 residues before the CDR3 terminus, with the missing tail filled in from the germline J gene. Trimming removed 6 bases from V and 3 bases from J, with 24 bases in between. The CDR3 loop spans 17 amino acids.

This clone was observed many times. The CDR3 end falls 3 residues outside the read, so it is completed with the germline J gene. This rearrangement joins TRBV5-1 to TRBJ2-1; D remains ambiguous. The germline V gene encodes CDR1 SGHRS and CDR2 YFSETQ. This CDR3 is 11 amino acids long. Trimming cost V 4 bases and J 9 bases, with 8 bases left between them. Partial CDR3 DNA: TGCGCCAGCAGCCTTCTAGTTGAG. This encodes CASSLLVE. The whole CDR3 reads CASSLLVEQFF.

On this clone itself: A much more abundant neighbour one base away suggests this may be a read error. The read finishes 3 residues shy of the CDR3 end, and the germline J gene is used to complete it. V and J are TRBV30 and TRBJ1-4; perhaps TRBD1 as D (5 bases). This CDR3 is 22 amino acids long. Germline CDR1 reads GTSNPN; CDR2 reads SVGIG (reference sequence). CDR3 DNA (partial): TGTGCCTGGAGTGTACTAGTACTAGCGGGCGGCGGGCGAAACTCTGGGGCCAACGTA. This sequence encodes CAWSVLVLAGGGRNSGANV. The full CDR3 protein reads CAWSVLVLAGGGRNSGANVLFF.

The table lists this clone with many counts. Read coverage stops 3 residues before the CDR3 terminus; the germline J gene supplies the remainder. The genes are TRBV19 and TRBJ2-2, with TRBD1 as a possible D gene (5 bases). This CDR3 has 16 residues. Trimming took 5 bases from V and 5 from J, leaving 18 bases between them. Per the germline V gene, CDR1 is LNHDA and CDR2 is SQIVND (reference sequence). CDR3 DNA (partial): TGTGCCAGTAGTCCCCCGGGCAGGGTGGGGACCGGGGAG. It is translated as CASSPPGRVGTGE. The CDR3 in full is CASSPPGRVGTGELFF.

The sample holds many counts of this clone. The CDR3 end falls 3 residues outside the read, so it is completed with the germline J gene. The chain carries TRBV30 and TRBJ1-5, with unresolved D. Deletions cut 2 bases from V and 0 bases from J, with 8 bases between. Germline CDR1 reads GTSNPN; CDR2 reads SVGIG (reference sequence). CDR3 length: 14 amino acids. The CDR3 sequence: CAWSKGYSNQPQHF. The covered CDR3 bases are TGTGCCTGGAGTAAAGGGTATAGCAATCAGCCC.

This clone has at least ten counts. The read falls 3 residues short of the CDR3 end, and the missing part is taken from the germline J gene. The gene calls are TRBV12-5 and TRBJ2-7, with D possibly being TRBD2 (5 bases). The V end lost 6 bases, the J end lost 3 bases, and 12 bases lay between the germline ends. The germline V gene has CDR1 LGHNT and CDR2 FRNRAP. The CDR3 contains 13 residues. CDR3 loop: CASGLLEGYEQYF. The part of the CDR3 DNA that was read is TGTGCTAGTGGGTTACTTGAGGGCTACGAG.

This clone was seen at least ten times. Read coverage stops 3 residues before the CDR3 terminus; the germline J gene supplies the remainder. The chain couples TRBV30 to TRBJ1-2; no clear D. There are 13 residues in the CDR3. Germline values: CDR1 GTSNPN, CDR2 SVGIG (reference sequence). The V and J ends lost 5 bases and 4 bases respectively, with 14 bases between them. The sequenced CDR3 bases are TGTGCCTGGCTTGCCAAGGGCATCTATGGC. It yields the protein CAWLAKGIYG. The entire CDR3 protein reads CAWLAKGIYGYTF.

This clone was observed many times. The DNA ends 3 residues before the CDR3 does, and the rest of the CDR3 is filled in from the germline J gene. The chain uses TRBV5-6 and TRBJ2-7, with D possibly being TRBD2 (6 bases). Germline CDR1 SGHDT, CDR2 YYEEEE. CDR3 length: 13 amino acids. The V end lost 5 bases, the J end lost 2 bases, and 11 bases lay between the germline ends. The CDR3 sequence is CASRSSGTYEQYF. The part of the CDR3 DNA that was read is TGTGCCAGCAGGAGTAGCGGAACCTACGAG.

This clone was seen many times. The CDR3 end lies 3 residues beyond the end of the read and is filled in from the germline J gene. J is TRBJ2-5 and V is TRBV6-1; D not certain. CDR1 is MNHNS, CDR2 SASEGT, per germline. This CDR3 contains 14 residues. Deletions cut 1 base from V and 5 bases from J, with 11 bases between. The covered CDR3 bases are TGTGCCAGCAGTGAAGATAGGGCCCGGGAGACC. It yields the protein CASSEDRARET. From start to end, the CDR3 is CASSEDRARETQYF.

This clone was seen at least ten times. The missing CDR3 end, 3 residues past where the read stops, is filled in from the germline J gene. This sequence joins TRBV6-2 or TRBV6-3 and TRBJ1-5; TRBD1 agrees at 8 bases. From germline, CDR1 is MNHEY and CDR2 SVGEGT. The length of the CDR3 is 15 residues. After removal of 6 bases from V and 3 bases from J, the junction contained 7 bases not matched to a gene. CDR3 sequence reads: CASRGDRTHNQPQHF. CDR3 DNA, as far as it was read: TGTGCCAGCAGGGGGGACAGGACACACAATCAGCCC.